The clone carrying this TCR beta chain was seen more than once but under ten times. This record comes from a study of tumor-infiltrating lymphocytes in primary liver carcinoma. Alongside blood RNA obtained from unsorted whole blood, germline DNA was also extracted. The template, about 540 ng total RNA, yielded TCR beta cDNA made with a constant-region primer. Three nested multiplex PCR rounds of slightly modified ARM-PCR generated TCR beta libraries. Forward primers for TRBV1-TRBV30 and a C-beta reverse primer served the first two PCR rounds, at around 9 cycles each. One entry per CDR3 protein results from TCRdb running MiXCR on the multiplex PCR reads. Among 180,000 or so distinct CDR3 sequences listed, roughly 60% were seen once. The V end was cut by 2 bases, the J end by 4 bases, with 12 bases between. Germline-derived CDR1 and CDR2 are SEHNR and FQNEAQ (reference sequence). CDR3 length equals 15 residues.

Material: peripheral blood. The source of this sequence is a man aged 40-55 years with primary liver carcinoma and hepatitis B virus infection. The rearrangement joins TRBV7-9 to TRBJ2-1; D is perhaps TRBD2 (5 bases). The CDR3 bases are TGTGCCAGCAGCTTAAATTCGGGAAGTTACAATGAGCAGTTCTTC. Translating it yields CASSLNSGSYNEQFF.